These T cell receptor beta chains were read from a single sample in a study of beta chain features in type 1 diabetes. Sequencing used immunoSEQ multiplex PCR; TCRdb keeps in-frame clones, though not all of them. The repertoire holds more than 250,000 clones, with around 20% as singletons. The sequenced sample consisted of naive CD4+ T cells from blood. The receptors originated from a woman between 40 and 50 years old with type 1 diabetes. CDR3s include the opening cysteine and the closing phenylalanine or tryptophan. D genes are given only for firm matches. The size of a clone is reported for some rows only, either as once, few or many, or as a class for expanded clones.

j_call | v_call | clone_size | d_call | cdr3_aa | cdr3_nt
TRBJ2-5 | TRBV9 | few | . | CASSPRRQGETQYF | TGTGCCAGCAGCCCACGGCGGCAGGGAGAGACCCAGTACTTC
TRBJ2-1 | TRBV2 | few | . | CASSQEGASNEQFF | TGTGCCAGCAGTCAGGAAGGGGCGTCCAATGAGCAGTTCTTC
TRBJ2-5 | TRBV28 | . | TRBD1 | CASSLDRGQETQYF | TGTGCCAGCAGTTTAGACAGGGGGCAAGAGACCCAGTACTTC
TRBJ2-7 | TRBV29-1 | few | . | CSARRDYPYEQYF | TGCAGCGCCCGTCGAGACTACCCTTACGAGCAGTACTTC
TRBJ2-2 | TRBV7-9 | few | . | CASSPHSTGELFF | TGTGCCAGCAGCCCCCACAGCACCGGGGAGCTGTTTTTT
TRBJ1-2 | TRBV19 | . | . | CATFFREKNYGYTF | TGTGCCACTTTCTTCCGGGAGAAAAACTATGGCTACACCTTC
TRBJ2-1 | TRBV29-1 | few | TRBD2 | CSLRGGHEQFF | TGCAGTTTACGGGGGGGCCATGAGCAGTTCTTC
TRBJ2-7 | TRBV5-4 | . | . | CASSSGQYSYEQYF | TGTGCCAGCAGCTCCGGACAGTACTCCTACGAGCAGTACTTC
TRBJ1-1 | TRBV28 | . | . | CASLQSPMNTEAFF | TGTGCCTCCTTACAGAGTCCTATGAACACTGAAGCTTTCTTT
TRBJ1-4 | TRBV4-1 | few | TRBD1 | CASSQEGTGGEKLFF | TGCGCCAGCAGCCAAGAGGGGACAGGAGGTGAAAAACTGTTTTTT
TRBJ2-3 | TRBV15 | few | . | CATSRDIGDTQYF | TGTGCCACCAGCAGAGATATCGGGGATACGCAGTATTTT
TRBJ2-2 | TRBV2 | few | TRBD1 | CASRDRVPGELFF | TGTGCCAGCAGGGACAGGGTCCCCGGGGAGCTGTTTTTT
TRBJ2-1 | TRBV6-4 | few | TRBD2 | CASRRVAGDGGNEQFF | TGTGCCAGCAGGAGGGTAGCGGGAGATGGGGGCAATGAGCAGTTCTTC
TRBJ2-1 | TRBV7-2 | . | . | CASSLVFGSSYNEQFF | TGTGCCAGCAGCTTAGTGTTCGGGAGCTCCTACAATGAGCAGTTCTTC
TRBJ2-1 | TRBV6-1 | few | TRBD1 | CASSEVPGQGILNEQFF | TGTGCCAGCAGTGAAGTTCCGGGACAGGGGATTCTTAATGAGCAGTTCTTC
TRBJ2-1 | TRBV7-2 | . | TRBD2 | CASSLVAGGARNEQFF | TGTGCCAGCAGCTTAGTAGCGGGGGGGGCCCGCAATGAGCAGTTCTTC
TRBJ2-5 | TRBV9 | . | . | CASSVGSSSPQETQYF | TGTGCCAGCAGCGTAGGAAGTAGTTCCCCTCAAGAGACCCAGTACTTC
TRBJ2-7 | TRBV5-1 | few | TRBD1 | CASSWTGQGEQYF | TGCGCCAGCAGCTGGACAGGACAGGGCGAGCAGTACTTC
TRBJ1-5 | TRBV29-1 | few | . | CSVKGASNQPQHF | TGCAGCGTTAAAGGGGCGAGCAATCAGCCCCAGCATTTT
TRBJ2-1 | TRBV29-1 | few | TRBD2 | CSAHGAGVLSSYNEQFF | TGCAGCGCTCACGGGGCGGGGGTCCTAAGCTCCTACAATGAGCAGTTCTTC
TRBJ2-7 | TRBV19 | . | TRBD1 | CASSTGQGVYEQYF | TGTGCCAGTAGTACCGGACAGGGAGTCTACGAGCAGTACTTC
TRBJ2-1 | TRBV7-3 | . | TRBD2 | CASSTKGGTSGIYNEQFF | TGTGCCAGCAGCACCAAAGGCGGGACTAGCGGGATTTACAATGAGCAGTTCTTC
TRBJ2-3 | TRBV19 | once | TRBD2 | CASTLGGITDTQYF | TGTGCCAGTACCCTGGGAGGGATCACAGATACGCAGTATTTT
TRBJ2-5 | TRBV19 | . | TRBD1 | CASSRTGGGPETQYF | TGTGCCAGTAGTCGGACAGGGGGCGGCCCAGAGACCCAGTACTTC
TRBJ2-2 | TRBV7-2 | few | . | CASSPPPGGELFF | TGTGCCAGCAGCCCTCCGCCGGGCGGGGAGCTGTTTTTT
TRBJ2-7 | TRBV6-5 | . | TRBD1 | CASSLTGRQGEQYF | TGTGCCAGCAGTTTGACAGGGCGCCAGGGCGAGCAGTACTTC
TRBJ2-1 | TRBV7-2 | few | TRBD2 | CASSPGLAGTEQFF | TGTGCCAGCAGCCCTGGACTAGCGGGAACAGAGCAGTTCTTC
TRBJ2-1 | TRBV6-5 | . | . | CASSSEVEQFF | TGTGCCAGCTCCTCGGAGGTCGAGCAGTTCTTC
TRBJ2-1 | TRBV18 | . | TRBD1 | CASSPGTGGYNEQFF | TGTGCCAGCTCACCCGGGACAGGGGGTTACAATGAGCAGTTCTTC
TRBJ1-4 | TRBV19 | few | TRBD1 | CASSIGTGTDNEKLFF | TGTGCCAGTAGTATAGGGACCGGGACAGATAATGAAAAACTGTTTTTT
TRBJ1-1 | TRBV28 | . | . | CASTLQLNTEAFF | TGTGCCAGCACCTTACAGCTGAACACTGAAGCTTTCTTT
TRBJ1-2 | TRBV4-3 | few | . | CASSQDPSGYGYTF | TGCGCCAGCAGCCAAGATCCCAGCGGATATGGCTACACCTTC
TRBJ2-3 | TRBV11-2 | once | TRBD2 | CASSWTSGGTDTQYF | TGTGCCAGCAGCTGGACTAGCGGAGGCACAGATACGCAGTATTTT
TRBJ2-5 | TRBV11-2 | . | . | CASSSGETQYF | TGTGCCAGCAGCTCCGGAGAGACCCAGTACTTC
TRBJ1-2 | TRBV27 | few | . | CASKTGQRLPTF | TGTGCCAGCAAGACTGGACAGCGCCTCCCCACCTTC
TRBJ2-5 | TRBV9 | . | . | CASSVVGREQETQYF | TGTGCCAGCAGCGTAGTAGGCAGGGAACAAGAGACCCAGTACTTC